These 11 T cell receptor beta chains were sequenced from one sample in a study of T cells in tumors after PD-1 blockade. The assay was immunoSEQ multiplex PCR, and TCRdb's table has in-frame clones only and misses some. The data contain about 20,000 clones, over 75% of them singletons. The sample consisted of PBMCs, taken after anti-PD-1 therapy. These receptors originate from a human donor with advanced basal cell or squamous cell carcinoma (not recorded which).

The chain carries TRBV6-5 and TRBJ1-2; TRBD1 agrees at 7 bases. V was clipped by 6 bases and J by 4 bases; unmatched bases: 8. CDR3 length: 14 amino acids. Germline assignment: CDR1 MNHEY and CDR2 SVGAGI. The CDR3 DNA reads as TGTGCCAGCAGGGGGACAGCCGGGTTCTATGGCTACACCTTC. Protein sequence: CASRGTAGFYGYTF.

The chain joins TRBV5-1 to TRBJ2-7; 10 nucleotides line up with TRBD1. The J segment lost 3 bases and the V segment lost 4 bases, leaving 13 bases of the junction unmatched. This CDR3 spans 17 amino acids. Germline values: CDR1 SGHRS, CDR2 YFSETQ. As DNA, the CDR3 is TGCGCCAGCAGCCCGCACAAGCCGGGACAGGGGAACTACGAGCAGTACTTC. The encoded protein is CASSPHKPGQGNYEQYF.

The rearrangement links TRBV6-6 to TRBJ2-2; a possible D gene is TRBD1 (6 bases). This CDR3 has 15 amino acids. Germline CDR1 and CDR2: MNHNY and SVGAGI (reference sequence). V lost 5 bases to trimming and J lost 0 bases, with 10 bases between them. This CDR3 is CASSRQATNTGELFF. The CDR3 region has the DNA TGTGCCAGCAGTCGACAGGCTACGAACACCGGGGAGCTGTTTTTT.

The chain recombines TRBV24-1 with TRBJ1-5; D is uncertain. The germline V gene encodes CDR1 KGHDR and CDR2 SFDVKD. Trimming left V 7 bases short and J 0 bases short, with 6 bases between. CDR3 length equals 13 residues. Here the CDR3 DNA reads TGTGCCACCAGCCATAATAGCAATCAGCCCCAGCATTTT. Its translation is CATSHNSNQPQHF.

This chain links TRBV12-5 with TRBJ2-5; the D gene could be TRBD1 or TRBD2 (5 bases each). The germline V and J ends were trimmed by 4 bases and 5 bases, with 14 bases remaining between them. This CDR3 is built from 14 residues. Germline V gives CDR1 LGHNT, CDR2 FRNRAP. The CDR3 DNA sequence: TGTGCTAGTGGTTCACCGGGACCTGTGGAGACCCAGTACTTC. This translates into CASGSPGPVETQYF.

This clone came up once. The J gene is TRBJ2-2, the V gene TRBV19; TRBD2 matches 7 bases. This CDR3 comprises 17 residues. Trimming took 4 bases from V and 8 from J; bases not matched to a gene: 16. Germline V CDR1 and CDR2: LNHDA, SQIVND (reference sequence). The CDR3 sequence is CASSRPGLAASGGELFF. Here the CDR3 DNA reads TGTGCCAGTAGTAGACCTGGCCTAGCGGCTTCAGGAGGGGAGCTGTTTTTT.

The V call is TRBV5-8, the J call TRBJ2-1; D is unclear. This CDR3 spans 13 amino acids. V was clipped by 0 bases and J by 4 bases, with 5 bases between them. Germline V gene sequence: CDR1 SGHTS, CDR2 YDEGEE. This CDR3 is CASSLVSYNEQFF. CDR3 coding DNA: TGTGCCAGCAGCTTGGTTTCGTACAATGAGCAGTTCTTC.

The chain recombines TRBV5-6 with TRBJ1-1, with 7 bases that match TRBD1. V gave up 0 bases and J gave up 11 bases; unmatched junction bases: 7. Germline CDR1 SGHDT, CDR2 YYEEEE. CDR3 length: 13 residues. CDR3 amino acids: CASSLVTGSAAFF. Written as DNA, the CDR3 is TGTGCCAGCAGCTTGGTGACAGGGTCGGCTGCTTTCTTT.

The chain couples TRBV19 to TRBJ2-2, with 7 bases identical to TRBD1. The V segment lost 4 bases and the J segment 7 bases; nucleotides outside the gene matches: 3. Germline V gene data show CDR1 as LNHDA and CDR2 as SQIVND (reference sequence). This CDR3 is 13 amino acids long. The CDR3 is CASSNRGVGELFF. CDR3 DNA: TGTGCCAGTAGTAACAGGGGAGTCGGGGAGCTGTTTTTT.

The rearrangement links TRBV10-3 to TRBJ2-5; tentative D call: TRBD2 (6 bases). With 3 bases removed from V and 6 bases from J, the gap between germline ends came to 17 bases. This CDR3 has 15 amino acids. Germline assignment: CDR1 ENHRY and CDR2 SYGVKD. CDR3 sequence reads: CAISEPEGRGKTQYF. DNA for the CDR3: TGTGCCATCAGTGAACCCGAGGGTCGGGGGAAGACCCAGTACTTC.

The rearrangement joins TRBV20-1 to TRBJ2-5; D is tentatively TRBD1 or TRBD2 (6 bases each). Germline-derived CDR1 and CDR2 are DFQATT and SNEGSKA (reference sequence). The CDR3 is 11 residues long. V lost 6 bases and J lost 5, with 10 bases in between. This chain's CDR3 is CSARGPETQYF. In DNA form, the CDR3 reads TGCAGTGCACGGGGGCCGGAGACCCAGTACTTC.